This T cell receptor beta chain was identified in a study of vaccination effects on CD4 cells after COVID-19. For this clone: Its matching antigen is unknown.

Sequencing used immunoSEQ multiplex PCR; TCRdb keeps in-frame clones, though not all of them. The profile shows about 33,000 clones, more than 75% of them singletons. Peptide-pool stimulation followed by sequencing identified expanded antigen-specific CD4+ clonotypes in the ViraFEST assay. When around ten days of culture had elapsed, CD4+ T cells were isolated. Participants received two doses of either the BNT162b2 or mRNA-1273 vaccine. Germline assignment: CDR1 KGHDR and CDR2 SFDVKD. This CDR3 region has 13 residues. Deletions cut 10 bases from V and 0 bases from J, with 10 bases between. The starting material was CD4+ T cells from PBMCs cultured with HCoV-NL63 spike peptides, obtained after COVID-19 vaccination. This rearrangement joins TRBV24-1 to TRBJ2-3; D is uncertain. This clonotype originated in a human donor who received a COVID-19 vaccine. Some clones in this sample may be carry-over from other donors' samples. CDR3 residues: CATGKASTDTQYF. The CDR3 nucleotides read TGTGCCACTGGGAAGGCCAGCACAGATACGCAGTATTTT.